This TCR beta chain was observed in a study of regulatory T cells in long-lasting Graves disease. Whole-study context: Antithyroid drug use was under 3 months in newly diagnosed Graves' patients.

The J segment lost 7 bases and the V segment lost 5 bases, leaving 15 bases of the junction unmatched. The V gene's germline CDR1 is MNHEY and CDR2 SVGEGT. The CDR3 is 17 amino acids. The time point: newly diagnosed GD, antithyroid drugs for less than 3 months. Following extraction of RNA from PBMCs, that RNA was used to make the TCR library. Arm-PCR of CDR3 regions and iRepertoire HTBI primers were used to build TCR beta libraries. TCRdb used MiXCR to reprocess the multiplex PCR reads, holding one entry per CDR3 protein. This table holds hundreds of thousands of distinct CDR3 sequences, about 12% found once. Regarding the study as a whole: Persistent disease preferred TRBV28, TRBJ1-2 and TRBJ2-5; new disease, TRBV20-1 and TRBJ2-1.

Turning to this clonotype: Its antigen is not identified.

The sample was also linked to a second study, of T cells in Graves' hyperthyroidism and ophthalmopathy. That report adds: First-round RT-PCR with HTBI primers amplified the TCR CDR3 region. From stable hyperthyroidism, ophthalmopathy was separated by a 13 V-J model.

The chain combines TRBV6-2 or TRBV6-3 with TRBJ2-1; 9 nucleotides match TRBD2. Specimen: peripheral blood mononuclear cells (PBMCs), collected at new diagnosis, from a patient treated with antithyroid drugs. This receptor was taken from a woman younger than 45 with Graves disease. CDR3 nucleotide sequence: TGTGCCAGCAGTCCCCTCATGGCGGGAGGGCCAAGGAATGAGCAGTTCTTC. Translated, it gives CASSPLMAGGPRNEQFF.